This T cell receptor beta chain was profiled in a study of cytomegalovirus exposure and HLA in healthy donors. This clone was observed a single time. Here immunoSEQ multiplex PCR was the method, and the copy in TCRdb shows in-frame clones only, minus some. The data show 35,000 to 50,000 clones, approximately 93% seen once. This CDR3 is built from 14 residues. The TCR comes from a woman aged 18 to 35 in good health and CMV-seronegative. The material sequenced was PBMCs. The chain recombines TRBV21-1 with TRBJ2-7; the table's D call, TRBD2, was not checked against the DNA. TRBV21-1 is labeled a pseudogene. The CDR3, as DNA: TGTGCCAGCAGCACTAGCGGGGAGGCCTACGAGCAGTACTTC. Translation: CASSTSGEAYEQYF.